The 22 T cell receptor beta chains below all came from one sample that was sequenced in a study of PD-L1 blockade in urothelial cancer. Libraries were prepared by immunoSEQ multiplex PCR; TCRdb keeps only in-frame clonotypes and omits some of them. This table holds about 49,000 clones, roughly 78% found once. Time point noted: pretreatment peripheral blood. The material sequenced was PBMCs, taken around atezolizumab (anti-PD-L1) treatment. All receptors come from a man between 65 and 80 years old with urothelial cancer.

CDR3 sequence: CASSPPRTTGNTIYF. CDR3 DNA sequence: TGTGCCAGCTCACCACCGCGAACTACTGGAAACACCATATATTTT. This chain connects TRBV18 to TRBJ1-3, with D unresolved. Germline CDR1 KGHSH, CDR2 LQKENI. The CDR3 runs 15 residues. V lost 0 bases and J lost 2, with 8 bases in between. The variable domain in full, with the rest retrieved from reference TRBV18 and TRBJ1-3, is NAGVMQNPRHLVRRRGQEARLRCSPMKGHSHVYWYRQLPEEGLKFMVYLQKENIIDESGMPKERFSAEFPKEGPSILRIQQVVRGDSAAYFCASSPPRTTGNTIYFGEGSWLTVV.

This chain uses TRBV18 with TRBJ2-1; D gene ambiguous. The CDR3 loop spans 11 amino acids. CDR1 is KGHSH and CDR2 is LQKENI in the germline V gene. The V end was cut by 3 bases, the J end by 6 bases, with 3 bases between. The CDR3 nucleotides are TGTGCCAGCTCACCCGGCAATGAGCAGTTCTTC. Encoded protein: CASSPGNEQFF.

The V and J genes are TRBV6-5 and TRBJ2-7; D is undetermined. The V gene's germline CDR1 is MNHEY and CDR2 SVGAGI. There are 15 residues in the CDR3. Trimming left V 0 bases short and J 0 bases short, with 9 bases between. The CDR3 sequence: CASSYSRRISYEQYF. DNA for the CDR3: TGTGCCAGCAGTTACTCGCGGCGGATCTCCTACGAGCAGTACTTC.

The chain couples TRBV2 to TRBJ2-5; possible D gene TRBD1, 5 bases. Deletions cut 8 bases from V and 4 bases from J, with 20 bases between. CDR1 SNHLY and CDR2 FYNNEI come from the germline V gene. The CDR3 loop spans 15 amino acids. In DNA form, the CDR3 reads TGTGCCAGCGCAACCTCGACTGGGGCCCCAGAGACCCAGTACTTC. Protein: CASATSTGAPETQYF.

The gene calls are TRBV9 and TRBJ1-2; 9 nucleotides align to TRBD1. This CDR3 spans 15 amino acids. The germline gives CDR1 SGDLS, CDR2 YYNGEE. With V trimmed by 4 bases and J by 6 bases, 10 bases remained unmatched. This chain's CDR3 is CASSKTGGDSHGYTF. CDR3 DNA: TGTGCCAGCAGCAAAACAGGGGGCGATTCCCATGGCTACACCTTC.

The gene calls are TRBV5-5 and TRBJ2-7, with D maybe TRBD2 (6 bases). Germline loops: CDR1 SGHKS, CDR2 YYEKEE (reference sequence). Deletions cut 4 bases from V and 5 bases from J, with 16 bases between. CDR3 length equals 14 residues. The CDR3 nucleotides read TGTGCCAGCAGCCCACGACTAGTCGGGGACGAGCAGTACTTC. As protein: CASSPRLVGDEQYF.

This sequence joins TRBV21-1 and TRBJ2-1; the D segment call TRBD1 is taken from the table without a DNA check. TRBV21-1 is a pseudogene. The CDR3 runs 17 residues. The CDR3 DNA reads as TGTGCCAGCAGCAAAGACCCCGACAGGAGCTGCTACAATGAGCAGTTCTTC. This codes for CASSKDPDRSCYNEQFF.

This clone was counted only a few times. One end of the junction is discordant with germline, which a read error may explain. The sample contains more than one DNA sequence encoding this CDR3. This chain joins TRBV27 and TRBJ2-7; the D gene is possibly TRBD2 (6 bases). From germline, CDR1 is MNHEY and CDR2 SMNVEV (reference sequence). CDR3 length: 14 residues. CDR3 residues: CASSLRRDSHEQYF. The CDR3 region has the DNA TGTGCCAGCAGTTTACGGCGGGACTCCCACGAGCAGTACTTC.

This chain uses TRBV9 with TRBJ1-4, with 9 nucleotides matching TRBD1. J was trimmed by 1 base and V by 0 bases; bases with no gene match: 13. Germline-derived CDR1 and CDR2 are SGDLS and YYNGEE. The CDR3 length is 20 residues. The CDR3 loop reads CASSVAGGTGGAGTNEKLFF. DNA of the CDR3: TGTGCCAGCAGCGTAGCGGGTGGTACAGGGGGCGCGGGAACTAATGAAAAACTGTTTTTT.

The rearrangement joins TRBV7-8 to TRBJ1-5; possible D gene TRBD1, 6 bases. Germline V gene sequence: CDR1 SGHVS, CDR2 FQNEAQ. Trimming removed 0 bases from V and 15 bases from J, with 15 bases in between. This CDR3 contains 13 residues. The CDR3 sequence: CASSLAPGGVRHF. For the CDR3, the DNA is TGTGCCAGCAGCTTAGCGCCGGGGGGCGTGCGGCATTTT. Combining the CDR3 with reference TRBV7-8 and TRBJ1-5 gives the whole variable domain GAGVSQSPRYKVAKRGQDVALRCDPISGHVSLFWYQQALGQGPEFLTYFQNEAQLDKSGLPSDRFFAERPEGSVSTLKIQRTQQEDSAVYLCASSLAPGGVRHFGDGTRLSIL.

This clone occurred a few times. The chain carries TRBV4-2 and TRBJ2-1, with D maybe TRBD2 (6 bases). Deletions cut 7 bases from V and 7 bases from J, with 20 bases between. The CDR3 is made up of 15 amino acids. Germline CDR1 and CDR2: LGHNA and YNFKEQ. Written as DNA, the CDR3 is TGTGCCAGCAAGTTCGGGCTAGCGCCTGCAAATGAGCAGTTCTTC. This encodes CASKFGLAPANEQFF.

The chain uses TRBV5-1 and TRBJ2-2, with TRBD1 matching over 8 bases. This CDR3 is 15 amino acids long. Trimming removed 4 bases from V and 6 bases from J; junction bases left unmatched: 8. Looked up from germline, CDR1 is SGHRS and CDR2 is YFSETQ. The CDR3 protein is CASSIGTGGAGELFF. The CDR3 nucleotides read TGCGCCAGCAGCATTGGGACAGGCGGCGCCGGGGAGCTGTTTTTT.

The V call is TRBV7-6, the J call TRBJ1-3; 7 bases line up with TRBD1. The CDR3 runs 16 residues. Germline lookup yields CDR1 SGHVS and CDR2 FNYEAQ. Unmatched junction bases numbered 5, after V lost 3 bases and J lost 0 bases. CDR3 DNA sequence: TGTGCCAGCAGCTTGGGGGGACAGCACTCTGGAAACACCATATATTTT. Residues: CASSLGGQHSGNTIYF.

The table lists this clone with a few counts. This chain joins TRBV6-1 and TRBJ1-2; D call uncertain. The germline gives CDR1 MNHNS, CDR2 SASEGT. CDR3 length: 15 residues. Trimming stripped 7 bases from V and 2 bases from J, with 17 bases between. The CDR3 nucleotides are TGTGCCAGCAACCGCCAGGCAGATTCAAACTATGGCTACACCTTC. Amino acid sequence: CASNRQADSNYGYTF.

The rearrangement uses TRBV19 and TRBJ2-2, with D unclear. The germline CDR1 and CDR2 sequences are LNHDA and SQIVND (reference sequence). The CDR3 is 15 residues long. With 2 bases removed from V and 0 bases from J, the gap between germline ends came to 7 bases. The CDR3 spells CASSILLSNTGELFF. CDR3 nucleotides: TGTGCCAGTAGTATACTCCTATCGAACACCGGGGAGCTGTTTTTT.

The chain recombines TRBV28 with TRBJ2-7; D is ambiguous. The V end lost 6 bases, the J end lost 0 bases, and 6 bases lay between the germline ends. Germline V CDR1 and CDR2: MDHEN, SYDVKM. The CDR3 extends over 12 amino acids. The CDR3 nucleotides read TGTGCCAGCAGCCCAAACTCCTACGAGCAGTACTTC. Its translation is CASSPNSYEQYF.

The rearrangement uses TRBV5-6 and TRBJ2-3; possible D gene TRBD2, 8 bases. The CDR3 contains 18 residues. V was cut by 4 bases and J by 1 base, with 22 bases left in between. Germline values: CDR1 SGHDT, CDR2 YYEEEE. The CDR3 bases are TGTGCCAGCAGCCTGGACCGACAGGGACTAGTCGGCACAGATACGCAGTATTTT. Its protein is CASSLDRQGLVGTDTQYF.

The chain joins TRBV9 to TRBJ1-2; no firm D call. V was cut by 1 base and J by 8 bases, with 12 bases left in between. CDR1 is SGDLS and CDR2 is YYNGEE in the germline V gene. CDR3 length: 13 residues. CDR3 in DNA: TGTGCCAGCAGCGTACTTTTGAGGGAGGGCTACACCTTC. It specifies CASSVLLREGYTF.

This chain links TRBV30 with TRBJ2-7, with D unclear. Deletions cut 5 bases from V and 3 bases from J, with 8 bases between. Germline V gives CDR1 GTSNPN, CDR2 SVGIG (reference sequence). This CDR3 is built from 11 residues. Written as DNA, the CDR3 is TGTGCCTGGGGTGACTTCTACGAGCAGTACTTC. It encodes CAWGDFYEQYF.

The chain has TRBV23-1 and TRBJ2-3; TRBD1 might be the D (7 bases). TRBV23-1 is treated as an ORF (open reading frame) with a function not yet certain. This CDR3 contains 15 residues. V lost 3 bases and J lost 5, with 15 bases in between. The CDR3 sequence: CASSQRRGHGDTQYF. The DNA for the CDR3 is TGCGCCAGCAGTCAGAGGAGGGGGCATGGAGATACGCAGTATTTT.

This chain joins TRBV30 and TRBJ2-1; 7 bases map to TRBD2. CDR3 size: 14 residues. Per the germline V gene, CDR1 is GTSNPN and CDR2 is SVGIG (reference sequence). J was trimmed by 3 bases and V by 0 bases; bases with no gene match: 2. In DNA, the CDR3 is TGTGCCTGGAGTGTACCGGGGGGCTACAATGAGCAGTTCTTC. This sequence encodes CAWSVPGGYNEQFF.

Only one count was recorded for this clone. The chain employs TRBV5-1 and TRBJ2-2; 11 bases match TRBD2. The germline gives CDR1 SGHRS, CDR2 YFSETQ. J was trimmed by 2 bases and V by 4 bases; bases with no gene match: 4. The CDR3 is 16 residues long. CDR3 sequence (DNA): TGCGCCAGCAGCGTCGGGACTAGCGGAAACACCGGGGAGCTGTTTTTT. As protein: CASSVGTSGNTGELFF.